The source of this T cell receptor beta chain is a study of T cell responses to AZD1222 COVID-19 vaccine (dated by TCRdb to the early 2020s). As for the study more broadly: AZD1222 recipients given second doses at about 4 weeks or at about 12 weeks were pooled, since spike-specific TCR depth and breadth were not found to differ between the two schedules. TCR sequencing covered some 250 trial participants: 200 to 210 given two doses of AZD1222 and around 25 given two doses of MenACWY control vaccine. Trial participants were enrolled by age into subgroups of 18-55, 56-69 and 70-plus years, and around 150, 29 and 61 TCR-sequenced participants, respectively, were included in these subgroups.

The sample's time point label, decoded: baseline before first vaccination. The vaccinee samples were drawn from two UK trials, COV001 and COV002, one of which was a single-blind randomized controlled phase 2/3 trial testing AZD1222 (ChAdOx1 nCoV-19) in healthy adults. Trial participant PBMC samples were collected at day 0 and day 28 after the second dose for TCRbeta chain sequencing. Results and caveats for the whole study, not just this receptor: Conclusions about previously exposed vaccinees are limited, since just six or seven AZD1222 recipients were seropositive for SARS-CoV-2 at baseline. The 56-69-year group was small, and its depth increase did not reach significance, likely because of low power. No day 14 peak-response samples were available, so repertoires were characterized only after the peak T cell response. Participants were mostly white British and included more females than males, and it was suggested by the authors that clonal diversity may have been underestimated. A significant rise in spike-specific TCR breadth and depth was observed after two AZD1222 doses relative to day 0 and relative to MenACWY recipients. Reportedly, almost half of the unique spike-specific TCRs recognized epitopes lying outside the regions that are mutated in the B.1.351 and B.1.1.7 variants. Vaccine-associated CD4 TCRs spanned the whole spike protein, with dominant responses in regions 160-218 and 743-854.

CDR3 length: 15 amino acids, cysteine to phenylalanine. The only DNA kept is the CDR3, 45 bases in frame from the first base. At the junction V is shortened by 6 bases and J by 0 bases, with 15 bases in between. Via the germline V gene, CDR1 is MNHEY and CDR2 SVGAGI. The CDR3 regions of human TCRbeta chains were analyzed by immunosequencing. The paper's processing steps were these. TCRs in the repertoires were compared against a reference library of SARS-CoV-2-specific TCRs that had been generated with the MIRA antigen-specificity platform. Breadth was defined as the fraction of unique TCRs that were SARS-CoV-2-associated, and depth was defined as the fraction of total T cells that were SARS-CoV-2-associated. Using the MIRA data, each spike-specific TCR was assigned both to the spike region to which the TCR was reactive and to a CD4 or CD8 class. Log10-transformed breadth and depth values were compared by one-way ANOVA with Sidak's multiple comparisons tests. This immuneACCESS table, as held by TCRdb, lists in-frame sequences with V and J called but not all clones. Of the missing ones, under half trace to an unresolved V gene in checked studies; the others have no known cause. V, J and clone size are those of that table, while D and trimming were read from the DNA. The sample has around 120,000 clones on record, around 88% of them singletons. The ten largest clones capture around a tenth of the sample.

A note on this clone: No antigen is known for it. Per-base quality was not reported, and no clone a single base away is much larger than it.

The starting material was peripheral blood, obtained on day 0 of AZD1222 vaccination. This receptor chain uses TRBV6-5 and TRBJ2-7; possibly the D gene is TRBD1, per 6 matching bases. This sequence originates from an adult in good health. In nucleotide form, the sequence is TGTGCCAGCAGCCGAGACAGGTTGAGCTCCTACGAGCAGTACTTC. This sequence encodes CASSRDRLSSYEQYF.